The clone carrying this TCR beta chain was counted only a few times. Antigen specificity is unknown. Trimming at V came to 5 bases and at J to 2 bases, leaving 7 bases not matched to a gene. The CDR3 sequence is 15 residues long. CDR1 and CDR2 (germline): MNHEY, SMNVEV (reference sequence). This sample stems from a study of post-analysis software for immune sequencing data. In the study overall: The disease courses covered relapsing-remitting, secondary progressive and progressive-relapsing multiple sclerosis.

Findings and caveats of the study: Elevated frequency relative to controls characterized four or five TRBV segments in patients, TRBV5-6, TRBV5-1 and TRBV20-1 among them. For normalized Chao1 diversity, multiple sclerosis patients scored significantly lower than controls did. Samples sharing a preparation batch grouped tightly together when assessed by F measure.

Included in the TCR beta cDNA libraries were unique molecular identifiers. Out of roughly 0.85 to 10 million T cells, 480,000 or so cDNA molecules were generated. Each CDR3 protein gets one entry after TCRdb re-called the PCR reads with MiXCR. The repertoire consists of about 540,000 distinct CDR3 sequences, with roughly 34% occurring once and the leading ten covering approximately 6%. The chain carries TRBV27 and TRBJ2-3; 7 nucleotides match TRBD2. Sequenced: blood. The sequence was obtained from a girl younger than 18 with multiple sclerosis. CDR3 protein: CASSQTSVTTDTQYF. CDR3 DNA: TGTGCCAGCAGTCAAACTAGCGTGACCACAGATACGCAGTATTTT.